The clone carrying this T cell receptor (beta chain) was seen ten or more times. Its antigen is undetermined. All of the sorted populations showed purity greater than 98%. This sample was included in a study of beta chain features in type 1 diabetes. Study-level information: Similarity in age, gender and cell yields was seen between patients and healthy donors.

Study-wide points: The naive, central memory and Treg TCRB repertoires looked more alike in patients than they did in healthy donors. For Type 1 diabetes patients, all four CD4+ subsets carried TCRB CDR3s that were moderately but significantly shorter.

The isolated RNA, all of it, was reverse transcribed, so expressed TCRB transcripts were what got sequenced. This table comes from immunoSEQ multiplex PCR, and its TCRdb copy is limited to in-frame clones, with some not included. This sample yields around 300,000 clones, of which 8% are seen a single time; more than 0.8% belongs to the top ten. This clonotype was obtained from a woman aged 18-30 years in good health. Sequenced: central memory CD4+ T cells from blood.

The CDR3 region is CASSFAGQPQHF. DNA for the CDR3: TGTGCCAGCAGCTTCGCAGGTCAGCCCCAGCATTTT. The chain combines TRBV7-2 with TRBJ1-5; D call uncertain. This CDR3 has 12 amino acids. In germline, CDR1 is SGHTA, CDR2 FQGNSA. V was clipped by 3 bases and J by 6 bases, with 6 bases between them.